This record covers a single T cell receptor beta chain. As yet, its antigen is unknown. The data were obtained in a study of cytomegalovirus exposure and HLA in healthy donors. Notes on the study in general: CMV serostatus was the only recorded immune exposure for donors.

Amplification used 60 Vbeta primers and 13 Jbeta primers. This table comes from immunoSEQ multiplex PCR, and its TCRdb copy is limited to in-frame clones, with some not included. This table holds 170,000 or so clones, over 70% found once. This receptor was taken from a woman aged 30 to 39 in good health and CMV-seronegative. Sample: PBMCs.

DNA of the CDR3: TGTGCCAGCACCCCGCGGGGGGGCCTGGGTGAGCAGTTCTTC. It translates to CASTPRGGLGEQFF. This rearrangement joins TRBV6-5 to TRBJ2-1; 9 bases agree with TRBD2. The V gene end was trimmed by 7 bases and the J gene end by 9 bases; junction bases not matched to a gene: 10. The length of the CDR3 is 14 residues. CDR1 is MNHEY and CDR2 is SVGAGI in the germline V gene.